In this sample, the clone carrying this T cell receptor beta chain turned up once. On sorted subsets, replicate PCRs used about 200 ng DNA, or some 28,000 T cell genomes. Clones were read by immunoSEQ multiplex PCR, and TCRdb kept only the in-frame ones, dropping some. Of some 580,000 clones listed, roughly 97% are singletons. This CDR3 region has 17 residues. Germline values: CDR1 MDHEN, CDR2 SYDVKM. The entry originates in a study of shared clonotypes between healthy human individuals. The TCR comes from a woman in her twenties or thirties in good health. Material: naive CD4+ T cells sorted from blood. The subset denotes: CD45RA+ positively selected. The chain recombines TRBV28 with TRBJ2-5, with D tentatively TRBD1 (5 bases). The J call is uncertain, as TRBJ2-7 better fits the DNA end. CDR3 sequence (DNA): TGTGCCAGCGCCTCCCCCAGCTGGACACCGGCCAGGGACGAGCAGTACTTC. It specifies CASASPSWTPARDEQYF.